A single sample gave rise to the 20 T cell receptor beta chains below, sequenced in a study of PD-1 blockade in mismatch repair-deficient tumors. Generated by immunoSEQ multiplex PCR, the TCRdb table keeps only in-frame clones and is missing some. Of around 49,000 clones in the sample, over 60% were seen once. Sequenced here: PBMCs, sampled before pembrolizumab treatment. Receptor source: an adult with mismatch repair-deficient cancer.

V is TRBV6-5 and J is TRBJ1-5, with D hard to call. Trimming stripped 4 bases from V and 5 bases from J, with 9 bases between. The CDR3 is 13 residues long. CDR1 is MNHEY and CDR2 is SVGAGI in the germline V gene. CDR3 DNA sequence: TGTGCCAGCAGTTCTTTGACGCATCAGCCCCAGCATTTT. Translation gives CASSSLTHQPQHF.

The CDR3 nucleotides are TGTGCCAGCTCACCACCCCAGGGCCCCATGAACACTGAAGCTTTCTTT. This codes for CASSPPQGPMNTEAFF. The rearrangement uses TRBV18 and TRBJ1-1, with D maybe TRBD1 (5 bases). V was cut by 0 bases and J by 0 bases, with 11 bases left in between. The length of the CDR3 is 16 residues. Germline V gene sequence: CDR1 KGHSH, CDR2 LQKENI.

V is TRBV18 and J is TRBJ2-3; the D gene could be TRBD1 or TRBD2 (6 bases each). Germline loops: CDR1 KGHSH, CDR2 LQKENI. Between the trimmed V and J ends, which lost 6 bases and 1 base, there was a span of 17 bases. CDR3 length: 16 amino acids. CDR3 sequence reads: CASSRLGGSGTDTQYF. Here the CDR3 DNA reads TGTGCCAGCTCCCGGTTGGGGGGCTCGGGCACAGATACGCAGTATTTT.

The chain is built from TRBV6-5 and TRBJ1-5; D remains unclear. The ends were cut back, 4 bases at V and 7 bases at J, with 11 bases in the middle. This CDR3 has 13 amino acids. Germline V gives CDR1 MNHEY, CDR2 SVGAGI. The CDR3 reads CASSFRPLQPQHF. In DNA, the CDR3 is TGTGCCAGCAGTTTCCGCCCGCTCCAGCCCCAGCATTTT.

The rearrangement links TRBV7-8 to TRBJ1-1; D uncertain. Germline V gene sequence: CDR1 SGHVS, CDR2 FQNEAQ. Trimming stripped 1 base from V and 9 bases from J, with 6 bases between. The CDR3 spans 11 residues. The CDR3 DNA is TGTGCCAGCAGCTTAGATAGAAAAGCTTTCTTT. Protein: CASSLDRKAFF.

This clone was detected once. Its ends do not fully match the called genes, so a read error is possible. The J gene is TRBJ2-1, the V gene TRBV7-7; 10 positions match TRBD2. The CDR3 has 14 residues. The V gene's germline CDR1 is SSHAT and CDR2 FNYEAQ (reference sequence). As DNA, the CDR3 is TGTGCTAGCAGCCTAGCGGGAGCCTACAATGAGCAGTTCTTC. It is translated as CASSLAGAYNEQFF. Full variable domain (outside the CDR3, taken from reference TRBV7-7 and TRBJ2-1): GAGVSQSPRYKVTKRGQDVTLRCDPISSHATLYWYQQALGQGPEFLTYFNYEAQPDKSGLPSDRFSAERPEGSISTLTIQRTEQRDSAMYRCASSLAGAYNEQFFGPGTRLTVL.

The rearrangement joins TRBV6-5 to TRBJ1-2; no firm D call. The V end lost 0 bases, the J end lost 0 bases, and 2 bases lay between the germline ends. CDR3 length equals 13 residues. CDR1 and CDR2 (germline): MNHEY, SVGAGI. Here the CDR3 DNA reads TGTGCCAGCAGTTACTCCACTAACTATGGCTACACCTTC. This sequence encodes CASSYSTNYGYTF.

This clone has more than one count but fewer than ten. V is TRBV2 and J is TRBJ2-1; either TRBD1 or TRBD2 may fit D (5 bases each). Germline-derived CDR1 and CDR2 are SNHLY and FYNNEI. The CDR3 covers 17 residues. V was clipped by 3 bases and J by 8 bases, with 23 bases between them. DNA for the CDR3: TGTGCCAGCAGTGACCAATACACCGGGACGACAGACGATGAGCAGTTCTTC. It yields the protein CASSDQYTGTTDDEQFF.

V usage is TRBV2 and J usage is TRBJ1-5; D not certain. Deletions cut 6 bases from V and 4 bases from J, with 16 bases between. Germline lookup yields CDR1 SNHLY and CDR2 FYNNEI. The CDR3 totals 15 residues. The CDR3 DNA sequence: TGTGCCAGCAGACAAGACCAATGGGGTAATCAGCCCCAGCATTTT. Translated: CASRQDQWGNQPQHF. Based on the CDR3 plus reference TRBV2 and TRBJ1-5, the full variable domain is EPEVTQTPSHQVTQMGQEVILRCVPISNHLYFYWYRQILGQKVEFLVSFYNNEISEKSEIFDDQFSVERPDGSNFTLKIRSTKLEDSAMYFCASRQDQWGNQPQHFGDGTRLSIL.

The chain carries TRBV7-9 and TRBJ1-3; D gene uncertain. The CDR3 runs 15 residues. The germline V gene has CDR1 SEHNR and CDR2 FQNEAQ (reference sequence). The V end lost 2 bases, the J end lost 0 bases, and 8 bases lay between the germline ends. In DNA, the CDR3 is TGTGCCAGCAGCTTAATACGGGACTCTGGAAACACCATATATTTT. Translated: CASSLIRDSGNTIYF. Combining the CDR3 with reference TRBV7-9 and TRBJ1-3 gives the whole variable domain DTGVSQNPRHKITKRGQNVTFRCDPISEHNRLYWYRQTLGQGPEFLTYFQNEAQLEKSRLLSDRFSAERPKGSFSTLEIQRTEQGDSAMYLCASSLIRDSGNTIYFGEGSWLTVV.

This clone was detected a few times. The chain employs TRBV5-6 and TRBJ2-7, with D perhaps being TRBD1 or TRBD2 (5 bases each). V was cut by 2 bases and J by 5 bases, with 11 bases left in between. The CDR3 is 13 residues long. Germline V lookup: CDR1 SGHDT, CDR2 YYEEEE. In DNA, the CDR3 is TGTGCCAGCAGCTTCGGGGCCGCCCACGAGCAGTACTTC. It is translated as CASSFGAAHEQYF. Full variable domain (remainder filled in from reference TRBV5-6 and TRBJ2-7): DAGVTQSPTHLIKTRGQQVTLRCSPKSGHDTVSWYQQALGQGPQFIFQYYEEEERQRGNFPDRFSGHQFPNYSSELNVNALLLGDSALYLCASSFGAAHEQYFGPGTRLTVT.

This clone was picked up one time. The chain carries TRBV6-4 and TRBJ1-5; TRBD1 might be the D (5 bases). Per the germline V gene, CDR1 is MRHNA and CDR2 is SNTAGT. The CDR3 totals 19 residues. V dropped 0 bases and J dropped 0 bases, with 18 bases sitting between them. CDR3 region: CASSDSMGDRTYSNQPQHF. CDR3 in DNA: TGTGCCAGCAGTGACTCGATGGGGGACCGGACCTATAGCAATCAGCCCCAGCATTTT.

This clone was picked up a small number of times. The chain's CDR3 is CAIRGGQNYEQYF. For the CDR3, the DNA is TGTGCCATCAGAGGGGGGCAGAACTACGAGCAGTACTTC. The chain links TRBV10-3 to TRBJ2-7, with D perhaps matching TRBD1 or TRBD2 (6 bases each). V was pared by 6 bases and J by 3 bases, with 12 bases between. Germline lookup yields CDR1 ENHRY and CDR2 SYGVKD. This CDR3 has 13 amino acids.

The chain recombines TRBV19 with TRBJ1-5, with D perhaps TRBD1 (5 bases). Germline-derived CDR1 and CDR2 are LNHDA and SQIVND (reference sequence). The CDR3 runs to 15 residues. The ends were cut back, 3 bases at V and 6 bases at J, with 15 bases in the middle. The DNA for the CDR3 is TGTGCCAGTAGTATTAGGCGAGGGGAGGTTCAGCCCCAGCATTTT. Translated, it gives CASSIRRGEVQPQHF.

V gene TRBV27 combines with J gene TRBJ1-4, with 7 bases that match TRBD1. The CDR3 extends over 14 amino acids. Germline V CDR1 and CDR2: MNHEY, SMNVEV (reference sequence). Trimming at V came to 4 bases and at J to 3 bases, leaving 2 bases not matched to a gene. The CDR3 loop is CASSSRGSNEKLFF. The DNA of the CDR3 is TGTGCCAGCAGTTCCAGGGGGTCTAATGAAAAACTGTTTTTT.

There are a few counts of this clone. The chain carries TRBV7-6 and TRBJ2-7; unclear D gene. The CDR3 has 14 residues. V gave up 3 bases and J gave up 0 bases, with 9 bases separating them. The germline gives CDR1 SGHVS, CDR2 FNYEAQ. The CDR3: CASSFSAGSYEQYF. Here the CDR3 DNA reads TGTGCCAGCAGCTTTTCCGCAGGCTCCTACGAGCAGTACTTC.

The V call is TRBV5-1, the J call TRBJ2-1, with 13 bases matching TRBD2. This CDR3 has 16 residues. CDR1 is SGHRS, CDR2 YFSETQ, per germline. Germline trimming cut 3 bases from V and 4 bases from J; bases unmatched to any gene: 4. The CDR3 is CASSWGTSGAYNEQFF. In nucleotides, the CDR3 is TGCGCCAGCAGCTGGGGGACTAGCGGGGCGTACAATGAGCAGTTCTTC.

The chain combines TRBV4-3 with TRBJ2-1; 10 nucleotides agree with TRBD1. Germline CDR1 reads LGHNA; CDR2 reads YSLEER. Trimming at V came to 6 bases and at J to 3 bases, leaving 5 bases not matched to a gene. The CDR3 has 15 residues. The CDR3 sequence is CASRTGTGDYNEQFF. The CDR3 DNA is TGCGCCAGCAGGACCGGGACAGGGGACTACAATGAGCAGTTCTTC.

V usage is TRBV11-3 and J usage is TRBJ2-7; 9 nucleotides line up with TRBD2. CDR1 is SGHNT, CDR2 YENEEA, per germline. This CDR3 comprises 16 residues. V dropped 1 base and J dropped 6; count of bases not matched to a gene: 10. The DNA of the CDR3 is TGTGCCAGCAGCTTAGCTGGTAGCGGGAGAGGGGGCGAGCAGTACTTC. Amino acids: CASSLAGSGRGGEQYF.

This chain joins TRBV5-6 and TRBJ1-5; TRBD1 matches 10 bases. This CDR3 contains 14 residues. V lost 4 bases to trimming and J lost 8 bases; unmatched junction nucleotides: 6. Per the germline V gene, CDR1 is SGHDT and CDR2 is YYEEEE. The CDR3 spells CASSLGQGGKPQHF. In DNA form, the CDR3 reads TGTGCCAGCAGCCTAGGACAGGGGGGCAAGCCCCAGCATTTT.